This T cell receptor (beta chain) was recorded in a study of CD8+ T cells in alopecia areata. The wider study: A 6-month off-drug phase came after tofacitinib, which had lasted 6 to 18 months.

Study outcomes and limitations: Patients showed less clear TCR sequence sharing than mice, possibly partly because of HLA diversity.

Once RNA had been extracted, it was reverse transcribed into cDNA to act as the sequencing template. Assay used: immunoSEQ multiplex PCR; TCRdb lists only in-frame clones, some missing. The sample includes about 130,000 clones, 50% to 60% of them seen just once. In its sample, this clone was seen a few times. Its matching antigen is unknown. Collection of lesional scalp punch biopsies and peripheral blood was performed in alopecia areata patients. PBMCs were stained for CD3, CD4 and CD8, and CD4+ and CD8+ T cells were sorted. Trimming took 0 bases from V and 10 from J; bases not matched to a gene: 8. The CDR3 runs to 15 residues. CDR1 is SGHRS, CDR2 YFSETQ, per germline.

The origin of this receptor is a human donor with alopecia areata. Sequences were derived from CD4+ T cells sorted from blood, sampled at week 0. The gene calls are TRBV5-1 and TRBJ2-5; the match to TRBD2 covers 11 bases. CDR3 protein: CASSLDGTSGLIQYF. CDR3 bases: TGCGCCAGCAGCTTGGACGGGACTAGCGGCCTGATCCAGTACTTC.